Presented here are 2 T cell receptor beta chains from one specimen sequenced in a study of PD-1 blockade in classical Hodgkin lymphoma. Assay used: immunoSEQ multiplex PCR; TCRdb lists only in-frame clones, some missing. Counted here are more than 140,000 clones, around four fifths occurring once; the ten biggest clones make up approximately 9.6%. Autologous stem cell transplantation was followed by relapse in every patient, and brentuximab vedotin exposure varied. Sequenced here: peripheral blood mononuclear cells (PBMCs), sampled before the second cycle of nivolumab. The receptors originated from a human donor with classical Hodgkin lymphoma.

This clone has a single count. J is TRBJ2-7 and V is TRBV6-5; 9 bases agree with TRBD1. Germline V gives CDR1 MNHEY, CDR2 SVGAGI. V was pared by 0 bases and J by 7 bases, with 4 bases of the junction left unmatched. The CDR3 is made up of 14 amino acids. CDR3 in amino acids: CASSYSGTGNEQYF. As DNA, the CDR3 is TGTGCCAGCAGTTACTCCGGGACAGGGAATGAGCAGTACTTC.

The gene calls are TRBV6-5 and TRBJ1-2; D not resolved. Looked up from germline, CDR1 is MNHEY and CDR2 is SVGAGI. This CDR3 contains 15 residues. V was clipped by 2 bases and J by 0 bases, with 10 bases between them. The CDR3 reads CASSYVPEPNYGYTF. CDR3 DNA: TGTGCCAGCAGTTACGTTCCAGAACCTAACTATGGCTACACCTTC.